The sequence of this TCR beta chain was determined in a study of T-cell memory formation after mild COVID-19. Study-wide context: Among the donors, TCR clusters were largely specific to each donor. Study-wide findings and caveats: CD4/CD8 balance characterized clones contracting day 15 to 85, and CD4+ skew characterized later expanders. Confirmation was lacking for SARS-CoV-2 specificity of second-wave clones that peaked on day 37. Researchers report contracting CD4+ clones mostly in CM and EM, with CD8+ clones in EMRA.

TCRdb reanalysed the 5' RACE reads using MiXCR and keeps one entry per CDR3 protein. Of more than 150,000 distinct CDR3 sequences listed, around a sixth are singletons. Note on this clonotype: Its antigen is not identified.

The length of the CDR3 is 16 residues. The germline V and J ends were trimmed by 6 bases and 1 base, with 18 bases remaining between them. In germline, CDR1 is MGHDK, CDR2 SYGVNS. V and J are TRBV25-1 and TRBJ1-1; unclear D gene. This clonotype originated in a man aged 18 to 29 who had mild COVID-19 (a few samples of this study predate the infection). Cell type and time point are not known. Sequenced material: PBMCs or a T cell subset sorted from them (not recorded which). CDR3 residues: CASRAQEGRGNTEAFF. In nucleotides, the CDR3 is TGTGCCAGCAGAGCCCAGGAGGGAAGAGGGAACACTGAAGCTTTCTTT. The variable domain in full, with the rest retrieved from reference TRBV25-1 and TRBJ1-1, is EADIYQTPRYLVIGTGKKITLECSQTMGHDKMYWYQQDPGMELHLIHYSYGVNSTEKGDLSSESTVSRIRTEHFPLTLESARPSHTSQYLCASRAQEGRGNTEAFFGQGTRLTVV.